This TCR beta chain was documented in a study of T cells in Graves' hyperthyroidism and ophthalmopathy. Study observations and caveats: Also found in blood were most expanded thyroid clonotypes above 0.001.

Trimming removed 1 base from V and 5 bases from J, with 15 bases in between. The CDR3 length is 16 residues. Per the germline V gene, CDR1 is SGHAT and CDR2 is FQDESV (reference sequence). Researchers barred patients who had uncontrolled infection, other autoimmune disease, pregnancy or lactation. The source of the PBMCs was roughly 10 ml of fresh peripheral blood. Details on this clonotype: Its antigen is as yet unknown.

TCR beta CDR3 sequences were amplified from RNA transcripts. An initial round of RT-PCR targeting the TCR CDR3 relied on the HTBI primer set. From the multiplex PCR reads, TCRdb called clonotypes with MiXCR, one entry per CDR3 protein. The sample shows a few hundred thousand distinct CDR3 sequences, approximately 25% of them seen only once. The chain couples TRBV11-1 to TRBJ2-1, with a weak D call TRBD2 (6 bases). Sample: blood. The sequence was collected from a middle-aged man with Graves' hyperthyroidism. The CDR3 here is CASSLVSGVRDNEQFF. DNA of the CDR3: TGTGCCAGCAGCTTAGTGTCGGGAGTCAGGGACAATGAGCAGTTCTTC.